This TCR beta chain was recorded in a study of blood T cell repertoires in COVID-19. At the level of the study: PBMCs, B-cell-depleted T cells, or T cells were the source of the cDNA or gDNA that made up the material.

V shed 1 base and J 0 bases; nucleotides not matched to a gene: 8. Germline values: CDR1 LGHNA, CDR2 YNFKEQ. The CDR3 covers 18 residues. As processed by the authors: Amplification of reference gene primers provided the estimated nucleated cell counts. The assay was immunoSEQ multiplex PCR, and TCRdb's table has in-frame clones only and misses some. V and J calls and clone size are copied from that table; D and trimming were computed from the DNA. The table shows over 120,000 clones, with roughly 80% occurring only once. Assignments of participants to cohorts depended upon their own reported clinical history.

The sequence was collected from a woman in her forties or fifties who had recovered from COVID-19. The sequenced sample was PBMCs or T cells enriched from blood (not recorded which). The chain is built from TRBV4-2 and TRBJ2-1; the match to TRBD1 covers 8 bases. The CDR3 is CASSQVGQEGSSYNEQFF. CDR3 nucleotides: TGTGCCAGCAGCCAAGTGGGACAGGAGGGAAGCTCCTACAATGAGCAGTTCTTC.